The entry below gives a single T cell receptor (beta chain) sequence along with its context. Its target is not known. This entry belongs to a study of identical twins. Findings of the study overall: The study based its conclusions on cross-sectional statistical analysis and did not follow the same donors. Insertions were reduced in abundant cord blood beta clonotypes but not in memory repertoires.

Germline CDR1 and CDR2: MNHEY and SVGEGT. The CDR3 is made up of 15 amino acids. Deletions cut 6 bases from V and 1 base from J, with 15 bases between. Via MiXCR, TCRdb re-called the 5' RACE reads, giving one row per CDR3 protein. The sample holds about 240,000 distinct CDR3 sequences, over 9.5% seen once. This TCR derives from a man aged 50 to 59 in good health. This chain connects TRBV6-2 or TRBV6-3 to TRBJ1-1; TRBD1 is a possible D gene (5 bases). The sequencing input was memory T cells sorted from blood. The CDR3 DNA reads TGTGCCAGCAGCAGTAGGGACGGCGGGAACACTGAAGCTTTCTTT. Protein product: CASSSRDGGNTEAFF.